These 23 T cell receptor beta chains were all obtained from the same sample, sequenced in a study of graft-versus-host responses after intestinal transplantation. Sequencing was performed with immunoSEQ multiplex PCR; in TCRdb, only in-frame clones are kept and a portion is missing. The sample lists 85,000 to 100,000 clones; 85% to 95% were seen once. For these TCRs, the target antigens are not known. Material: unstimulated CD8+ T cells sorted from spleen or lymph node cells, obtained before transplant. Receptor source: a human donor who was the organ donor for an intestinal transplant.

The chain has TRBV7-8 and TRBJ1-4; 7 nucleotides agree with TRBD1. CDR1 and CDR2 from the germline V gene are SGHVS and FQNEAQ. J lost 5 bases, V lost 1 base, and 4 bases had no gene match. CDR3 length: 15 amino acids. The CDR3, as DNA: TGTGCCAGCAGCTTAGAAGGGGGCTTCAATGAAAAACTGTTTTTT. Translated: CASSLEGGFNEKLFF.

The gene calls are TRBV2 and TRBJ2-5; TRBD1 agrees at 8 bases. After removal of 4 bases from V and 3 bases from J, the junction contained 10 bases not matched to a gene. Looked up from germline, CDR1 is SNHLY and CDR2 is FYNNEI. The CDR3 covers 16 residues. The CDR3 DNA follows: TGTGCCAGCAGTGCGGGACTGGACAGGGTAGAAGAGACCCAGTACTTC. It is translated as CASSAGLDRVEETQYF.

The V call is TRBV4-1, the J call TRBJ2-7; 8 bases are shared with TRBD2. V shed 0 bases and J 7 bases; nucleotides not matched to a gene: 11. The V gene's germline CDR1 is MGHRA and CDR2 YSYEKL. This CDR3 has 16 amino acids. The CDR3 sequence: CASSQELAGPLREQYF. As DNA, the CDR3 is TGCGCCAGCAGCCAAGAGTTAGCGGGACCCTTACGAGAGCAGTACTTC.

The chain couples TRBV6-1 to TRBJ1-1; D not resolved. Trimming removed 10 bases from V and 1 base from J, with 7 bases in between. Per the germline V gene, CDR1 is MNHNS and CDR2 is SASEGT. The CDR3 length is 11 residues. The chain's CDR3 is CATLWNTEAFF. The DNA of the CDR3 is TGTGCCACACTGTGGAACACTGAAGCTTTCTTT.

This chain connects TRBV7-8 to TRBJ2-7; TRBD2 matches at 13 bases. CDR3 length: 15 amino acids. V shed 3 bases, J shed 4 bases, and the junction held 3 bases outside the gene matches. CDR1 and CDR2 from the germline V gene are SGHVS and FQNEAQ. In DNA, the CDR3 is TGTGCCAGCAGCTTCCGGACTAGCGGGGGTTACGAGCAGTACTTC. This gives the protein CASSFRTSGGYEQYF.

V gene TRBV10-3 combines with J gene TRBJ1-1; 9 bases are a match to TRBD1. Germline lookup yields CDR1 ENHRY and CDR2 SYGVKD. V was clipped by 10 bases and J by 5 bases; unmatched bases: 8. This CDR3 region has 13 residues. This chain's CDR3 is CATRQGVGTEAFF. The CDR3 DNA reads as TGTGCCACCCGACAGGGGGTAGGAACTGAAGCTTTCTTT.

The CDR3: CASSLAEGALSGANVLTF. CDR3 bases: TGTGCCAGCAGCTTAGCAGAGGGGGCGCTCTCTGGGGCCAACGTCCTGACTTTC. The V and J genes are TRBV7-2 and TRBJ2-6, with TRBD1 matching over 7 bases. Losses at the gene ends were 0 bases for V and 0 bases for J; bases not matched to a gene: 5. This CDR3 is built from 18 residues. The germline V gene has CDR1 SGHTA and CDR2 FQGNSA.

The chain combines TRBV27 with TRBJ2-7; TRBD2 agrees at 10 bases. CDR1 and CDR2 from the germline V gene are MNHEY and SMNVEV (reference sequence). This CDR3 region has 15 residues. V lost 3 bases and J lost 2; bases outside the gene matches: 4. DNA for the CDR3: TGTGCCAGCAGTTTCGGAGCGGGGGGGCCCTACGAGCAGTACTTC. Its protein is CASSFGAGGPYEQYF.

CDR3 coding DNA: TGTGCCAGCTCAACGTGGACAGGCCACCAAGAGACCCAGTACTTC. Protein: CASSTWTGHQETQYF. The gene calls are TRBV18 and TRBJ2-5; 7 bases fit TRBD1. The length of the CDR3 is 15 residues. Trimming removed 5 bases from V and 0 bases from J; junction bases left unmatched: 6. Germline CDR1 is KGHSH and CDR2 is LQKENI.

The count of this clone is one. V gene TRBV9 combines with J gene TRBJ2-5, with 7 bases aligning to TRBD2. The germline V gene has CDR1 SGDLS and CDR2 YYNGEE. V gave up 3 bases and J gave up 2 bases; unmatched junction bases: 10. This CDR3 is 16 amino acids long. The CDR3 sequence is CASSAHPLAVQETQYF. The DNA for the CDR3 is TGTGCCAGCAGCGCCCACCCCCTAGCGGTACAAGAGACCCAGTACTTC.

The V gene is TRBV5-6, the J gene TRBJ1-4; D perhaps matches TRBD1 (5 bases). Germline CDR1 SGHDT, CDR2 YYEEEE. There are 15 residues in the CDR3. Trimming shortened V by 5 bases and J by 7 bases, and 18 bases separated the two germline ends. CDR3 in amino acids: CASRTHQGGVEKLFF. For the CDR3, the DNA is TGTGCCAGCAGAACCCACCAGGGCGGGGTTGAAAAACTGTTTTTT.

With regard to this clone: Compared with germline, one end of the junction differs, possibly owing to a read error. CDR3 nucleotide sequence: TGTGCCTGGAGTGGGACTTCCTTCAATGAGCAGTTCTTC. Translation: CAWSGTSFNEQFF. The chain joins TRBV30 to TRBJ2-1; the D gene is possibly TRBD2 (5 bases). This CDR3 comprises 13 residues. The germline CDR1 and CDR2 sequences are GTSNPN and SVGIG (reference sequence).

The rearrangement links TRBV28 to TRBJ2-3; possible D gene TRBD1, 6 bases. V was clipped by 6 bases and J by 2 bases, with 12 bases between them. The CDR3 spans 14 residues. Germline V gene lookup returns CDR1 MDHEN and CDR2 SYDVKM. CDR3 sequence (DNA): TGTGCCAGCAGCCTACAGGGACCCACAGATACGCAGTATTTT. Translating it yields CASSLQGPTDTQYF.

V gene TRBV30 combines with J gene TRBJ1-3, with D unresolved. The CDR3 is 14 residues long. Germline V gives CDR1 GTSNPN, CDR2 SVGIG (reference sequence). The V end lost 1 base, the J end lost 0 bases, and 7 bases lay between the germline ends. In DNA, the CDR3 is TGTGCCTGGAGTGAGCTGAGCTCTGGAAACACCATATATTTT. This sequence encodes CAWSELSSGNTIYF.

The J gene is TRBJ2-6, the V gene TRBV28; D is possibly TRBD1 (7 bases). The CDR3 has 18 amino acids. Germline CDR1 MDHEN, CDR2 SYDVKM. Trimming removed 3 bases at V and 0 bases at J, with 15 bases between. The CDR3 sequence is CASSLAGGYGSGANVLTF. DNA for the CDR3: TGTGCCAGCAGTTTGGCAGGGGGGTATGGCTCTGGGGCCAACGTCCTGACTTTC.

This rearrangement joins TRBV7-8 to TRBJ2-1; no firm D call. CDR3 size: 12 residues. V shed 1 base and J shed 9 bases, with 7 bases lying between them. Germline V gene lookup returns CDR1 SGHVS and CDR2 FQNEAQ. For the CDR3, the DNA is TGTGCCAGCAGCTTAGATCCCGGTGAGCAGTTCTTC. As protein: CASSLDPGEQFF.

The rearrangement links TRBV5-5 to TRBJ1-5, with 8 positions matching TRBD1. Germline CDR1 is SGHKS and CDR2 is YYEKEE (reference sequence). There are 16 residues in the CDR3. V lost 0 bases to trimming and J lost 4 bases; unmatched junction nucleotides: 6. CDR3 sequence reads: CASSLGWTGTNQPQHF. The DNA of the CDR3 is TGTGCCAGCAGCTTGGGGTGGACAGGGACAAATCAGCCCCAGCATTTT.

The chain employs TRBV4-2 and TRBJ2-1; 11 bases map to TRBD2. The CDR3 contains 16 residues. Losses at the gene ends were 3 bases for V and 6 bases for J; bases not matched to a gene: 7. Germline CDR1 reads LGHNA; CDR2 reads YNFKEQ. In nucleotides, the CDR3 is TGTGCCAGCAGCCAGACCGGGACTAGCGGACTCAATGAGCAGTTCTTC. Its translation is CASSQTGTSGLNEQFF.

The V and J genes are TRBV5-1 and TRBJ1-2; 7 nucleotides match TRBD1. The germline CDR1 and CDR2 sequences are SGHRS and YFSETQ. J gave up 0 bases and V 0 bases, and 11 bases lay outside the gene matches. The CDR3 covers 18 residues. This chain's CDR3 is CASSLDRTGGLANYGYTF. CDR3 DNA: TGCGCCAGCAGCTTGGACCGGACAGGAGGGTTAGCTAACTATGGCTACACCTTC.

This chain links TRBV7-9 with TRBJ2-7; D ambiguous. The germline V gene encodes CDR1 SEHNR and CDR2 FQNEAQ (reference sequence). Trimming stripped 5 bases from V and 7 bases from J, with 15 bases between. The CDR3 contains 13 residues. The chain's CDR3 is CASSDNAIPEQYF. As DNA, the CDR3 is TGTGCCAGCAGCGACAACGCGATCCCGGAGCAGTACTTC.

The CDR3 loop reads CASSQLRLWGVWGTEAFF. The CDR3 nucleotides read TGCGCCAGCAGCCAACTGCGACTGTGGGGCGTCTGGGGCACTGAAGCTTTCTTT. The rearrangement links TRBV4-1 to TRBJ1-1; D possibly corresponds to TRBD1 (5 bases). The ends were cut back, 2 bases at V and 4 bases at J, with 23 bases in the middle. The germline V gene has CDR1 MGHRA and CDR2 YSYEKL. The CDR3 has 18 amino acids.

V usage is TRBV21-1 and J usage is TRBJ2-7; the D call in the table, TRBD1, was not verified against the DNA. TRBV21-1 is a listed pseudogene. This CDR3 is built from 15 residues. The CDR3 region has the DNA TGTGCCAGCAGCAAGCGGGACAGGGGGCTCTACGAGCAGTACTTC. This encodes CASSKRDRGLYEQYF.

The gene calls are TRBV28 and TRBJ2-3, with 10 bases identical to TRBD1. CDR1 is MDHEN, CDR2 SYDVKM, per germline. This CDR3 is 15 amino acids long. V lost 4 bases, J lost 2 bases, and 3 bases stayed unmatched. The CDR3 DNA is TGTGCCAGCAGTTCCCGACAGGGGGCCACAGATACGCAGTATTTT. Its translation is CASSSRQGATDTQYF.